Presented here are 25 T cell receptor beta chains from one specimen sequenced in a study of blood T cell repertoires in COVID-19. The assay was immunoSEQ multiplex PCR, and TCRdb's table has in-frame clones only and misses some. The sample carries a few hundred thousand clones, about nine tenths recorded once. Source material: peripheral blood. These receptors originate from a woman aged 25 to 39 with COVID-19, enrolled during active disease.

The chain joins TRBV4-1 to TRBJ2-7, with TRBD1 identical over 12 bases. Germline values: CDR1 MGHRA, CDR2 YSYEKL. Trimming cost V 4 bases and J 6 bases; bases outside gene matches: 7. CDR3 length equals 15 residues. DNA for the CDR3: TGCGCCAGCAGCCCGTCCGGGACAGGGGGCTTCGAGCAGTACTTC. Residues: CASSPSGTGGFEQYF.

The chain couples TRBV30 to TRBJ1-2; 8 bases line up with TRBD1. Trimming removed 3 bases from V and 7 bases from J; junction bases left unmatched: 7. CDR3 length: 13 amino acids. The V gene's germline CDR1 is GTSNPN and CDR2 SVGIG (reference sequence). The CDR3 protein is CAWRTTGGLGYTF. The CDR3 DNA reads TGTGCCTGGAGGACTACAGGGGGTCTTGGCTACACCTTC.

This clone was observed at least ten times. This rearrangement joins TRBV18 to TRBJ1-2, with D uncertain. V lost 1 base, J lost 8 bases, and 8 bases lay in between. The CDR3 is made up of 12 amino acids. Germline V gene lookup returns CDR1 KGHSH and CDR2 LQKENI. The CDR3 sequence: CASSPHDIGYTF. The CDR3 DNA is TGTGCCAGCTCACCACACGACATAGGCTACACCTTC.

The chain uses TRBV3-1 (or the pseudogene TRBV3-2) and TRBJ2-1; D unclear. The CDR3 spans 16 residues. V gave up 3 bases and J gave up 5 bases, with 17 bases separating them. Germline CDR1 LGHDT, CDR2 YNNKEL (reference sequence). The CDR3 bases are TGTGCCAGCAGCCATGCAGGCCTCTTGATCAACAATGAGCAGTTCTTC. Translation gives CASSHAGLLINNEQFF.

This chain connects TRBV29-1 to TRBJ2-4, with TRBD2 as a possible D gene (5 bases). There are 17 residues in the CDR3. CDR1 is SQVTM and CDR2 is ANQGSEA in the germline V gene. The V and J ends lost 1 base and 4 bases respectively, with 20 bases between them. The CDR3 bases are TGCAGCGTTGAAGTGGGATCAACTAGGTCGGGGAAAAACATTCAGTACTTC. Translating gives CSVEVGSTRSGKNIQYF.

This chain joins TRBV5-1 and TRBJ2-7; D gene ambiguous. CDR1 and CDR2 (germline): SGHRS, YFSETQ. The CDR3 runs 14 residues. V was pared by 0 bases and J by 0 bases, with 7 bases between. This chain's CDR3 is CASSLAISSYEQYF. In DNA, the CDR3 is TGCGCCAGCAGCTTGGCGATCAGCTCCTACGAGCAGTACTTC.

V and J are TRBV5-1 and TRBJ2-7; D might be TRBD2 (6 bases). CDR3 size: 16 residues. V lost 4 bases to trimming and J lost 7 bases, with 24 bases between them. Germline-derived CDR1 and CDR2 are SGHRS and YFSETQ. The CDR3 DNA reads TGCGCCAGCAGCGTAGGACTATCGGGACTCCAGGGAGAGCAGTACTTC. Its translation: CASSVGLSGLQGEQYF.

This CDR3 is CASGSMTDTQYF. The CDR3 nucleotides read TGTGCCAGCGGCAGTATGACAGATACGCAGTATTTT. This rearrangement joins TRBV11-2 to TRBJ2-3; D gene uncertain. The CDR3 contains 12 residues. The V and J ends lost 8 bases and 3 bases respectively, with 9 bases between them. Germline V gene lookup returns CDR1 SGHAT and CDR2 FQNNGV.

CDR3 in DNA: TGTGCCAGCGCCGAAAGCGGGGGGCCGGATACGCAGTATTTT. This translates into CASAESGGPDTQYF. The chain links TRBV27 to TRBJ2-3; 9 bases are a match to TRBD2. The CDR3 runs to 14 residues. Germline loops: CDR1 MNHEY, CDR2 SMNVEV (reference sequence). Trimming took 8 bases from V and 6 from J; bases not matched to a gene: 9.

The count of this clone is one. The CDR3: CASSQRGMNTEAFF. In DNA form, the CDR3 reads TGCGCCAGCAGCCAACGCGGGATGAACACTGAAGCTTTCTTT. J is TRBJ1-1 and V is TRBV4-1; D uncertain. Germline CDR1 is MGHRA and CDR2 is YSYEKL. This CDR3 has 14 amino acids. Trimming took off 2 bases at V and 0 bases at J, with 7 bases between the two ends.

The gene calls are TRBV4-2 and TRBJ1-2, with 9 nucleotides matching TRBD1. V shed 4 bases, J shed 7 bases, and the junction held 16 bases outside the gene matches. CDR1 is LGHNA, CDR2 YNFKEQ, per germline. The CDR3 consists of 17 residues. DNA of the CDR3: TGTGCCAGCAGCCTTCCAACGGGGACAGGGCTGTGGGCTGGCTACACCTTC. It yields the protein CASSLPTGTGLWAGYTF.

This clone occurred a few times. This chain connects TRBV29-1 to TRBJ1-6; tentative D call: TRBD1 (6 bases). Germline V gene data show CDR1 as SQVTM and CDR2 as ANQGSEA. This CDR3 has 14 amino acids. The germline V and J ends were trimmed by 6 bases and 10 bases, with 19 bases remaining between them. The CDR3 region is CSVFSGQFGSPLHF. In nucleotides, the CDR3 is TGCAGCGTATTTTCCGGACAGTTTGGATCACCCCTCCACTTT. Using reference TRBV29-1 and TRBJ1-6 for the parts outside the CDR3, the full variable domain is SAVISQKPSRDICQRGTSLTIQCQVDSQVTMMFWYRQQPGQSLTLIATANQGSEATYESGFVIDKFPISRPNLTFSTLTVSNMSPEDSSIYLCSVFSGQFGSPLHFGNGTRLTVT.

The chain links TRBV6-4 to TRBJ1-6; tentative D call: TRBD1 (5 bases). Trimming removed 3 bases at V and 11 bases at J, with 14 bases between. The CDR3 extends over 14 amino acids. The germline V gene has CDR1 MRHNA and CDR2 SNTAGT. This CDR3 is CASSELPGGAPLHF. As DNA, the CDR3 is TGTGCCAGCAGTGAGTTGCCCGGGGGGGCACCCCTCCACTTT.

The chain employs TRBV27 and TRBJ2-3; unclear D gene. V was cut by 3 bases and J by 4 bases, with 8 bases left in between. CDR1 is MNHEY and CDR2 is SMNVEV in the germline V gene (reference sequence). The CDR3 is 13 residues long. CDR3 DNA sequence: TGTGCCAGCAGTTTGGTAGTAGCAGATACGCAGTATTTT. It codes for CASSLVVADTQYF.

This sequence joins TRBV7-9 and TRBJ1-2, with TRBD1 identical over 7 bases. J lost 4 bases, V lost 5 bases, and 13 bases had no gene match. The CDR3 spans 16 residues. Looked up from germline, CDR1 is SEHNR and CDR2 is FQNEAQ (reference sequence). The CDR3 protein is CASSLADREDIYGYTF. The CDR3 nucleotides read TGTGCCAGCAGCCTTGCCGACAGGGAGGATATCTATGGCTACACCTTC.

The chain combines TRBV7-9 with TRBJ1-2, with D uncertain. This CDR3 has 12 amino acids. Deletions cut 1 base from V and 8 bases from J, with 8 bases between. Germline V CDR1 and CDR2: SEHNR, FQNEAQ (reference sequence). CDR3 bases: TGTGCCAGCAGCTTAGGGGAGGCCGGCTACACCTTC. The encoded protein is CASSLGEAGYTF.

The genes are TRBV10-2 and TRBJ1-4; D may be TRBD1 (6 bases). Trimming left V 3 bases short and J 5 bases short, with 10 bases between. Per the germline V gene, CDR1 is WSHSY and CDR2 is SAAADI. The CDR3 extends over 14 amino acids. CDR3 amino acids: CASSEFRGNEKLFF. DNA of the CDR3: TGCGCCAGCAGTGAATTTAGGGGGAATGAAAAACTGTTTTTT.

The J gene is TRBJ1-2, the V gene TRBV6-2 or TRBV6-3; no clear D gene. Germline-derived CDR1 and CDR2 are MNHEY and SVGEGT. The ends were cut back, 6 bases at V and 5 bases at J, with 7 bases in the middle. This CDR3 is built from 11 residues. Written as DNA, the CDR3 is TGTGCCAGCAGCCCCGGGTATGGCTACACCTTC. This sequence encodes CASSPGYGYTF.

Here the CDR3 reads CASSLAARAGNEQYF. In nucleotides, the CDR3 is TGTGCCAGCAGCTTGGCCGCCAGGGCCGGAAACGAGCAGTACTTC. The chain carries TRBV5-4 and TRBJ2-7; D may be TRBD1 (5 bases). Trimming stripped 0 bases from V and 5 bases from J, with 15 bases between. The CDR3 contains 15 residues. CDR1 is SGHNT and CDR2 is YYREEE in the germline V gene (reference sequence).

The gene calls are TRBV4-1 and TRBJ1-1, with 9 bases lining up with TRBD1. Germline V gives CDR1 MGHRA, CDR2 YSYEKL. V lost 2 bases to trimming and J lost 4 bases; unmatched junction nucleotides: 8. The length of the CDR3 is 16 residues. CDR3 region: CASSQLTGGWGTEAFF. In nucleotides, the CDR3 is TGCGCCAGCAGCCAACTGACAGGGGGTTGGGGCACTGAAGCTTTCTTT.

The V call is TRBV27, the J call TRBJ1-2, with D maybe TRBD1 (5 bases). V lost 3 bases to trimming and J lost 6 bases, with 14 bases between them. Germline CDR1 and CDR2: MNHEY and SMNVEV (reference sequence). The CDR3 has 14 residues. For the CDR3, the DNA is TGTGCCAGCAGTTTCCAGGGATTAATGGATGGCTACACCTTC. Translated: CASSFQGLMDGYTF.

This chain links TRBV18 with TRBJ2-1; D is possibly TRBD1 (6 bases). The CDR3 consists of 14 residues. Trimming removed 3 bases at V and 9 bases at J, with 15 bases between. Germline loops: CDR1 KGHSH, CDR2 LQKENI. CDR3 DNA: TGTGCCAGCTCACCTATAAACGAAGGGGGTGAGCAGTTCTTC. The encoded protein is CASSPINEGGEQFF. The complete variable domain, with remaining parts taken from reference TRBV18 and TRBJ2-1, reads NAGVMQNPRHLVRRRGQEARLRCSPMKGHSHVYWYRQLPEEGLKFMVYLQKENIIDESGMPKERFSAEFPKEGPSILRIQQVVRGDSAAYFCASSPINEGGEQFFGPGTRLTVL.

The genes are TRBV3-1 (or the pseudogene TRBV3-2) and TRBJ2-3, with D possibly matching TRBD2 (7 bases). The CDR3 spans 14 residues. Germline loops: CDR1 LGHDT, CDR2 YNNKEL (reference sequence). Trimming pared 3 bases from V and 6 bases from J, leaving 13 bases between. The CDR3 sequence is CASSHRGASDTQYF. CDR3 nucleotide sequence: TGTGCCAGCAGCCATCGGGGGGCATCGGATACGCAGTATTTT.

The chain employs TRBV19 and TRBJ2-3; D unresolved. Germline-derived CDR1 and CDR2 are LNHDA and SQIVND (reference sequence). Between the trimmed V and J ends, which lost 10 bases and 6 bases, there was a span of 11 bases. CDR3 length: 11 residues. CDR3 residues: CATLVFDTQYF. For the CDR3, the DNA is TGTGCCACTCTAGTATTCGATACGCAGTATTTT.

The V gene is TRBV28, the J gene TRBJ1-2, with D possibly being TRBD1 (6 bases). CDR3 length: 17 amino acids. The germline V gene encodes CDR1 MDHEN and CDR2 SYDVKM. Trimming took off 6 bases at V and 1 base at J, with 21 bases between the two ends. The CDR3 bases are TGTGCCAGCAGAGACCTCGGAGTTCAGGGGCATAACTATGGCTACACCTTC. It translates to CASRDLGVQGHNYGYTF.